Shown below are 26 T cell receptor beta chains from a single sample sequenced in a study of vaccination and CD4 T cells after COVID-19. The treatment denotes: approximately nine-day PBMC culture with coronavirus spike peptide pools or control peptides (ViraFEST assay). An Oncomine TCR Beta short-read assay was used to sequence the DNA from cultured CD4+ T cells. TCRdb reprocessed the PCR reads with MiXCR, giving one entry per CDR3 protein. The data contain fewer than 20,000 distinct CDR3 sequences, 50% to 55% of them singletons. Antigen specificity for these receptors is unknown. The sequenced material came from CD4+ T cells from blood, cultured in vitro. These receptors came from a human donor who had recovered from COVID-19.

The chain has TRBV6-2 or TRBV6-3 and TRBJ2-7, with a possible D match to TRBD2 (6 bases). Germline loops: CDR1 MNHEY, CDR2 SVGEGT. The V and J ends lost 10 bases and 0 bases respectively, with 16 bases between them. This CDR3 is built from 14 residues. CDR3 sequence reads: CATKGWRGSYEQYF. The CDR3 nucleotides are TGTGCCACTAAGGGGTGGCGGGGCTCCTACGAGCAGTACTTC.

This clonotype showed up just once. The chain couples TRBV2 to TRBJ1-6; D unresolved. CDR1 SNHLY and CDR2 FYNNEI come from the germline V gene. With 4 bases removed from V and 7 bases from J, the gap between germline ends came to 11 bases. The CDR3 length is 14 residues. The CDR3 loop is CASSVGTENSPLHF. The CDR3 nucleotides read TGTGCCAGCAGTGTCGGAACAGAAAATTCACCCCTCCACTTT.

This clonotype was counted a few times. The V call is TRBV20-1, the J call TRBJ2-3, with D unclear. The CDR3 loop spans 14 amino acids. Germline CDR1 reads DFQATT; CDR2 reads SNEGSKA (reference sequence). Trimming stripped 1 base from V and 2 bases from J, with 10 bases between. CDR3 protein: CSARGNFDTDTQYF. The CDR3, as DNA: TGCAGTGCTAGAGGTAACTTCGACACAGATACGCAGTATTTT.

This chain connects TRBV4-2 to TRBJ1-2, with D possibly matching TRBD1 (5 bases). The V gene's germline CDR1 is LGHNA and CDR2 YNFKEQ. The CDR3 contains 12 residues. The V end lost 6 bases, the J end lost 8 bases, and 13 bases lay between the germline ends. CDR3 in DNA: TGTGCCAGCAGGGGGACCTCCAGGGGCTACACCTTC. This encodes CASRGTSRGYTF.

The chain links TRBV5-1 to TRBJ1-1; tentative D call: TRBD1 (6 bases). CDR1 SGHRS and CDR2 YFSETQ come from the germline V gene. The CDR3 has 14 residues. The germline V and J ends were trimmed by 4 bases and 4 bases, with 14 bases remaining between them. The CDR3 DNA is TGCGCCAGCAGCCCACAGGGAAGTGGCACTGAAGCTTTCTTT. It yields the protein CASSPQGSGTEAFF.

Only a few counts were recorded for this clonotype. The chain employs TRBV20-1 and TRBJ2-1; no reliable D call. This CDR3 spans 14 amino acids. Germline CDR1 and CDR2: DFQATT and SNEGSKA (reference sequence). Trimming took off 0 bases at V and 0 bases at J, with 6 bases between the two ends. The CDR3 DNA follows: TGCAGTGCTAGAGATATAGACTCCTACAATGAGCAGTTCTTC. It is translated as CSARDIDSYNEQFF.

The chain links TRBV28 to TRBJ1-1; D uncertain. The V and J ends lost 6 bases and 2 bases respectively, with 7 bases between them. CDR1 and CDR2 from the germline V gene are MDHEN and SYDVKM. This CDR3 has 12 amino acids. CDR3 sequence reads: CASSRHNTEAFF. The DNA for the CDR3 is TGTGCCAGCAGCCGGCACAACACTGAAGCTTTCTTT.

This chain links TRBV15 with TRBJ1-1; TRBD1 matches 9 bases. CDR1 and CDR2 from the germline V gene are LNHNV and YYDKDF (reference sequence). V lost 6 bases, J lost 6 bases, and 20 bases stayed unmatched. CDR3 length equals 18 residues. The CDR3 here is CATRNRDRVTIVSSEAFF. The DNA of the CDR3 is TGTGCCACCAGGAACCGGGACAGGGTTACAATAGTGTCGTCTGAAGCTTTCTTT.

The chain has TRBV6-2 or TRBV6-3 and TRBJ1-5, with 7 bases that match TRBD1. The CDR3 consists of 17 residues. V lost 4 bases, J lost 5 bases, and 14 bases stayed unmatched. Per germline, CDR1 MNHEY and CDR2 SVGEGT. CDR3 sequence: CASSFPERDSPYQPQHF. DNA of the CDR3: TGTGCCAGCAGTTTTCCGGAGCGGGACAGCCCCTATCAGCCCCAGCATTTT.

This clonotype was observed a handful of times. This rearrangement joins TRBV7-9 to TRBJ1-2, with 8 bases fitting TRBD1. The CDR3 is 14 residues long. The junction had 6 bases not matched to a gene; V was cut back by 1 base and J by 8 bases. Germline lookup yields CDR1 SEHNR and CDR2 FQNEAQ (reference sequence). This chain's CDR3 is CASSLGGTGHGYTF. Here the CDR3 DNA reads TGTGCCAGCAGCTTAGGAGGGACAGGTCACGGCTACACCTTC.

The chain links TRBV19 to TRBJ2-1, with TRBD1 matching 9 bases. This CDR3 is built from 13 residues. CDR1 and CDR2 (germline): LNHDA, SQIVND (reference sequence). The J segment lost 8 bases and the V segment lost 8 bases, leaving 7 bases of the junction unmatched. CDR3 coding DNA: TGTGCCAGTGCGGACAGGGGTCGGGATGAGCAGTTCTTC. It specifies CASADRGRDEQFF.

The V call is TRBV18, the J call TRBJ1-2; D remains unclear. CDR1 is KGHSH, CDR2 LQKENI, per germline. CDR3 length: 13 amino acids. Between the trimmed V and J ends, which lost 2 bases and 8 bases, there was a span of 12 bases. The CDR3 sequence: CASSPGGPYGYTF. CDR3 nucleotides: TGTGCCAGCTCACCAGGAGGCCCCTACGGCTACACCTTC.

This chain links TRBV7-9 with TRBJ1-1; D remains unclear. From germline, CDR1 is SEHNR and CDR2 FQNEAQ (reference sequence). The CDR3 runs to 12 residues. Trimming removed 5 bases from V and 5 bases from J, with 9 bases in between. The CDR3 spells CASSLIGTEAFF. The CDR3 DNA sequence: TGTGCCAGCAGCCTCATCGGGACTGAAGCTTTCTTT.

The V and J genes are TRBV19 and TRBJ1-4; no reliable D call. This CDR3 has 12 residues. Germline-derived CDR1 and CDR2 are LNHDA and SQIVND (reference sequence). Trimming pared 3 bases from V and 7 bases from J, leaving 6 bases between. As DNA, the CDR3 is TGTGCCAGTAGTATGCGACGTGAAAAACTGTTTTTT. It yields the protein CASSMRREKLFF.

CDR3 protein: CASSLTAGVGYNEQFF. In DNA, the CDR3 is TGTGCCAGCAGCTTAACGGCAGGGGTAGGTTACAATGAGCAGTTCTTC. V gene TRBV7-3 combines with J gene TRBJ2-1, with D possibly being TRBD1 (6 bases). Germline V gene sequence: CDR1 SGHTA, CDR2 FQGTGA. CDR3 length: 16 residues. Trimming left V 0 bases short and J 4 bases short, with 13 bases between.

The V call is TRBV19, the J call TRBJ1-5; no reliable D call. Trimming stripped 3 bases from V and 5 bases from J, with 20 bases between. This CDR3 has 17 residues. Per the germline V gene, CDR1 is LNHDA and CDR2 is SQIVND (reference sequence). CDR3 loop: CASSMVGAGKNHQPQHF. Here the CDR3 DNA reads TGTGCCAGTAGTATGGTAGGAGCGGGGAAAAATCATCAGCCCCAGCATTTT.

The chain uses TRBV6-5 and TRBJ1-5, with D perhaps matching TRBD1 (5 bases). There are 15 residues in the CDR3. Germline loops: CDR1 MNHEY, CDR2 SVGAGI. V dropped 2 bases and J dropped 7 bases, with 15 bases sitting between them. The CDR3 region is CASSYGADGEQPQHF. DNA of the CDR3: TGTGCCAGCAGTTACGGGGCGGACGGCGAACAGCCCCAGCATTTT.

This clonotype was detected only a few times. The chain uses TRBV6-2 or TRBV6-3 and TRBJ2-6, with D maybe TRBD2 (6 bases). Germline V gene data show CDR1 as MNHEY and CDR2 as SVGEGT. The CDR3 is 16 residues long. V was trimmed by 7 bases and J by 0 bases, leaving 13 bases between them. The CDR3 spells CASTLGLHSGANVLTF. As DNA, the CDR3 is TGTGCCAGCACCCTGGGACTGCACTCTGGGGCCAACGTCCTGACTTTC.

J is TRBJ2-2 and V is TRBV7-3, with 12 bases lining up with TRBD2. Germline V lookup: CDR1 SGHTA, CDR2 FQGTGA. This CDR3 is 17 amino acids long. Trimming cost V 5 bases and J 5 bases; bases outside gene matches: 9. The CDR3 DNA follows: TGTGCCAGCAGCGTAGGCCCCCTAGCGGGAGGGACCGGGGAGCTGTTTTTT. It is translated as CASSVGPLAGGTGELFF.

The chain uses TRBV20-1 and TRBJ2-7; D may be TRBD1 (6 bases). V shed 6 bases and J shed 2 bases, with 17 bases lying between them. The CDR3 runs 14 residues. Germline V gene data show CDR1 as DFQATT and CDR2 as SNEGSKA (reference sequence). CDR3 in DNA: TGCAGTGCCCCCTCACAGGGAATTGCCTACGAGCAGTACTTC. It specifies CSAPSQGIAYEQYF.

This chain joins TRBV30 and TRBJ1-6; 7 bases match TRBD1. CDR1 and CDR2 (germline): GTSNPN, SVGIG (reference sequence). J gave up 7 bases and V 1 base, and 1 base lay outside the gene matches. This CDR3 has 13 residues. The CDR3 reads CAWSGQGNSPLHF. The CDR3 DNA sequence: TGTGCCTGGAGTGGACAGGGAAATTCACCCCTCCACTTT.

This clonotype has a single count. This chain joins TRBV15 and TRBJ2-3, with D unclear. The CDR3 totals 13 residues. From germline, CDR1 is LNHNV and CDR2 YYDKDF (reference sequence). The V end lost 0 bases, the J end lost 3 bases, and 4 bases lay between the germline ends. This chain's CDR3 is CATSRDPTDTQYF. The CDR3 bases are TGTGCCACCAGCAGAGATCCGACAGATACGCAGTATTTT.

This clonotype was counted a few times. This chain joins TRBV12-3 or TRBV12-4 and TRBJ2-2; a weak D match, TRBD1 (6 bases). The V and J ends lost 6 bases and 1 base respectively, with 9 bases between them. The CDR3 is made up of 14 amino acids. The CDR3 DNA is TGTGCCAGCAGGGGGGCGGGGAACACCGGGGAGCTGTTTTTT. Protein product: CASRGAGNTGELFF.

This chain joins TRBV6-2 or TRBV6-3 and TRBJ2-7; no definite D call. The CDR3 covers 11 residues. Germline-derived CDR1 and CDR2 are MNHEY and SVGEGT. V gave up 6 bases and J gave up 3 bases, with 6 bases separating them. The CDR3 DNA is TGTGCCAGCAGCCAATACTACGAGCAGTACTTC. It specifies CASSQYYEQYF.

The J gene is TRBJ2-1, the V gene TRBV6-1, with 8 bases that match TRBD2. This CDR3 is built from 15 residues. Germline V gene sequence: CDR1 MNHNS, CDR2 SASEGT. V lost 3 bases and J lost 1; bases outside the gene matches: 2. In DNA, the CDR3 is TGTGCCAGCAGTGAGTCGGGGGGGTCCTACAATGAGCAGTTCTTC. This translates into CASSESGGSYNEQFF.

J is TRBJ2-1 and V is TRBV20-1, with 8 bases aligning to TRBD2. The germline CDR1 and CDR2 sequences are DFQATT and SNEGSKA (reference sequence). The CDR3 runs 14 residues. Unmatched junction bases numbered 9, after V lost 1 base and J lost 10 bases. Written as DNA, the CDR3 is TGCAGTGCTAGAGGAGGAGCGGGAGATACCGAGCAGTTCTTC. Its protein is CSARGGAGDTEQFF.